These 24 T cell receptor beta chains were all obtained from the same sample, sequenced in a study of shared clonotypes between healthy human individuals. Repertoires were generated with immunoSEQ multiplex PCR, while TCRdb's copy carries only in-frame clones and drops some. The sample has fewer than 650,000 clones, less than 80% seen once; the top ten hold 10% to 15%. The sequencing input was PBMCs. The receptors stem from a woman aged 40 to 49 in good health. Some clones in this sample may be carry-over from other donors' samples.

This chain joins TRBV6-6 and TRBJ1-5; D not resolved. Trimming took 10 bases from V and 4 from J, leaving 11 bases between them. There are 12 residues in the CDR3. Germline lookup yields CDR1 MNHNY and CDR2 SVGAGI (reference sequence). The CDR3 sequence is CATWAPNQPQHF. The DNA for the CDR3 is TGTGCCACCTGGGCCCCTAATCAGCCCCAGCATTTT.

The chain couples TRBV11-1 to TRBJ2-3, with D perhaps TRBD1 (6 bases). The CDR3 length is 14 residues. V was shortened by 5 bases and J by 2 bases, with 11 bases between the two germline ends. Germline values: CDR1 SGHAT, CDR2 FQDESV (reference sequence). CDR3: CASSPDRITDTQYF. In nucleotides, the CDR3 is TGTGCCAGCAGCCCCGACAGGATCACAGATACGCAGTATTTT.

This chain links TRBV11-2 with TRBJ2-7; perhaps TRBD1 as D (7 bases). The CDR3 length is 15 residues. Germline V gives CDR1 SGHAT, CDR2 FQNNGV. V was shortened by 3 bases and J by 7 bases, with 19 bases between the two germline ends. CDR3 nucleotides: TGTGCCAGCAGCTTCCGACAGGGTGGAGGGGGGGAGCAGTACTTC. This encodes CASSFRQGGGGEQYF.

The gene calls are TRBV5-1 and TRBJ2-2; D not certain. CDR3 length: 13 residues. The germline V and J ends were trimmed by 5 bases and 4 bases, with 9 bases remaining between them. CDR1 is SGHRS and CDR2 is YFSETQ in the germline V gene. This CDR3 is CASRPGGTGELFF. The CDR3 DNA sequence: TGCGCCAGCAGGCCGGGTGGCACCGGGGAGCTGTTTTTT.

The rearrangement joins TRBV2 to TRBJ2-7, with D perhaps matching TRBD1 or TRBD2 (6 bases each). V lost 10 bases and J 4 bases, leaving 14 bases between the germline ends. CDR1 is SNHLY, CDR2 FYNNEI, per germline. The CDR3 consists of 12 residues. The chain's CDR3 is CATGGGVYEQYF. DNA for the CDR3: TGTGCCACCGGAGGGGGAGTGTACGAGCAGTACTTC.

The CDR3 DNA follows: TGTGCCAGCAGCCCCAACTACGAGCAGTACTTC. It yields the protein CASSPNYEQYF. This rearrangement joins TRBV7-9 to TRBJ2-7; D ambiguous. Germline-derived CDR1 and CDR2 are SEHNR and FQNEAQ (reference sequence). Trimming removed 5 bases from V and 3 bases from J, with 5 bases in between. The CDR3 length is 11 residues.

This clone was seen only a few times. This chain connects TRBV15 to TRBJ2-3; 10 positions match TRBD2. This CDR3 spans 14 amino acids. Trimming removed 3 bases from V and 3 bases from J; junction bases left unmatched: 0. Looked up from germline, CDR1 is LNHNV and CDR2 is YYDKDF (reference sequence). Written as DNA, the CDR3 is TGTGCCACCAGCAGGGGACTAGCGACAGATACGCAGTATTTT. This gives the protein CATSRGLATDTQYF.

CDR3 sequence (DNA): TGTGCCAGCAGTTCCCCGGGGTACGGAAATGAAAAACTGTTTTTT. Translating it yields CASSSPGYGNEKLFF. The rearrangement joins TRBV28 to TRBJ1-4; D unclear. The germline V gene encodes CDR1 MDHEN and CDR2 SYDVKM. V lost 4 bases, J lost 5 bases, and 14 bases lay in between. CDR3 length: 15 amino acids.

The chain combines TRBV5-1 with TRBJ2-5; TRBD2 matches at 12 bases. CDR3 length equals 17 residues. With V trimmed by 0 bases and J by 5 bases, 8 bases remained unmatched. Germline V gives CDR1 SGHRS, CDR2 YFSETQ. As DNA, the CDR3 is TGCGCCAGCAGCTTGGGACCCCCTAGCGGGAGGGTGGAGACCCAGTACTTC. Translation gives CASSLGPPSGRVETQYF.

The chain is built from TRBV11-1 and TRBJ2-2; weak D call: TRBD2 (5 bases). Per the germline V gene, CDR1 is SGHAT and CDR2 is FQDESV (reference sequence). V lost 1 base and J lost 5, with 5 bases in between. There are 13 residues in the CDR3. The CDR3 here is CASSLGRTGELFF. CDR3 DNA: TGTGCCAGCAGCTTAGGGAGGACCGGGGAGCTGTTTTTT. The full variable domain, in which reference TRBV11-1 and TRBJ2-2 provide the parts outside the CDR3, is EAEVAQSPRYKITEKSQAVAFWCDPISGHATLYWYRQILGQGPELLVQFQDESVVDDSQLPKDRFSAERLKGVDSTLKIQPAELGDSAMYLCASSLGRTGELFFGEGSRLTVL.

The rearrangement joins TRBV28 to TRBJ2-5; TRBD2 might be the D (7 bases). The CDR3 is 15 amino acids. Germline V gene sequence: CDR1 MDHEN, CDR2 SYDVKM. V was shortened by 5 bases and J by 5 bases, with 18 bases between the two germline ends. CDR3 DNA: TGTGCCAGCAGTAAATCGGCGGGGGCTTGGGAGACCCAGTACTTC. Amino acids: CASSKSAGAWETQYF. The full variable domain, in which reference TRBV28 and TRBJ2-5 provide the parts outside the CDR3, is DVKVTQSSRYLVKRTGEKVFLECVQDMDHENMFWYRQDPGLGLRLIYFSYDVKMKEKGDIPEGYSVSREKKERFSLILESASTNQTSMYLCASSKSAGAWETQYFGPGTRLLVL.

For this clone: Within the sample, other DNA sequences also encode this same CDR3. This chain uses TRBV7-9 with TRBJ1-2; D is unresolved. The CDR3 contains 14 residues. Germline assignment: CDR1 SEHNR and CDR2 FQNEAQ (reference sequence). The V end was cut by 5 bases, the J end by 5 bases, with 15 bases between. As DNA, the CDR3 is TGTGCCAGCAGCACAGTGCCAATGGGGTATGGCTACACCTTC. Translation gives CASSTVPMGYGYTF.

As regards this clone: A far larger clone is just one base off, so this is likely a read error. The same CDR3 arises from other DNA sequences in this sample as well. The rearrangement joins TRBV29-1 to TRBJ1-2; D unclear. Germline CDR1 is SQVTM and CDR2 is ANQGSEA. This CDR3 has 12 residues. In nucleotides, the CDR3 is TGCAGTGTTGAAGACCATAACTATGGCTACACCTTC. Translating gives CSVEDHNYGYTF.

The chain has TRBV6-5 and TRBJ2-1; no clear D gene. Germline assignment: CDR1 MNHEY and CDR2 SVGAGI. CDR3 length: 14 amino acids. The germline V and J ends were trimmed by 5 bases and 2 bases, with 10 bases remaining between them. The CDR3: CASSPGRTYNEQFF. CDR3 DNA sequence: TGTGCCAGCAGTCCCGGACGGACCTACAATGAGCAGTTCTTC.

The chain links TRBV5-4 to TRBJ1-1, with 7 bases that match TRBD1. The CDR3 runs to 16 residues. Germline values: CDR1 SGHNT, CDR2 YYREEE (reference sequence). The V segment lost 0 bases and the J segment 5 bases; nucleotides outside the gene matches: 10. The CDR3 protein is CASSLAGGQLWTEAFF. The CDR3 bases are TGTGCCAGCAGCTTGGCCGGGGGACAGTTATGGACTGAAGCTTTCTTT.

CDR3 sequence (DNA): TGTGCCACCAGCAGGGGACAGGAAAACAATGAGCAGTTCTTC. Its translation is CATSRGQENNEQFF. The V and J genes are TRBV15 and TRBJ2-1; TRBD1 agrees at 8 bases. V shed 3 bases, J shed 5 bases, and the junction held 3 bases outside the gene matches. Per germline, CDR1 LNHNV and CDR2 YYDKDF (reference sequence). The CDR3 has 14 residues.

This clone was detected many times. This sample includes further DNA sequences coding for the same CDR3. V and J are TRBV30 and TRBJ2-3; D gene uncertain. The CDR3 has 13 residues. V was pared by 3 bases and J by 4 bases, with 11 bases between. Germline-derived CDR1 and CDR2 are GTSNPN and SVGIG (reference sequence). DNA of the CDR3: TGTGCCTGGAGCCTCTTTGAGGCAGATACGCAGTATTTT. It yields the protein CAWSLFEADTQYF.

DNA of the CDR3: TGTGCCAGCAGCCAAACTGCCGCTTCCTACAATGAGCAGTTCTTC. This translates into CASSQTAASYNEQFF. The J gene is TRBJ2-1, the V gene TRBV11-2; D gene unclear. This CDR3 comprises 15 residues. The germline V and J ends were trimmed by 5 bases and 1 base, with 12 bases remaining between them. CDR1 is SGHAT, CDR2 FQNNGV, per germline.

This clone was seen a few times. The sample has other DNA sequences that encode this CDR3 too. CDR3 sequence (DNA): TGTGCCAGCAGCTCGACAGGGGGTGAGCAGTTCTTC. This encodes CASSSTGGEQFF. The rearrangement joins TRBV7-3 to TRBJ2-1, with TRBD1 matching 9 bases. The CDR3 sequence is 12 residues long. CDR1 and CDR2 (germline): SGHTA, FQGTGA. Unmatched junction bases numbered 1, after V lost 4 bases and J lost 9 bases.

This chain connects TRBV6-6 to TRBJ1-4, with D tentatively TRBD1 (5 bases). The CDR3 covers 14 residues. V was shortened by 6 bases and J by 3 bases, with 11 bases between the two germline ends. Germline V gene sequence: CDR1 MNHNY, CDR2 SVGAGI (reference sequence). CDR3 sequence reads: CASSYRPSNEKLFF. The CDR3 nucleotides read TGTGCCAGCAGCTACAGGCCTTCTAATGAAAAACTGTTTTTT.

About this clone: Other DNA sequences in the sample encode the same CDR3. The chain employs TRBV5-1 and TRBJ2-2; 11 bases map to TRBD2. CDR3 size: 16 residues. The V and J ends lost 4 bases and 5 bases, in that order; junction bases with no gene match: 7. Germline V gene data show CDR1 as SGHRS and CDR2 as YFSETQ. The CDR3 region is CASSPGTSGGTGELFF. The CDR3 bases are TGCGCCAGCAGCCCCGGGACTAGCGGTGGAACCGGGGAGCTGTTTTTT. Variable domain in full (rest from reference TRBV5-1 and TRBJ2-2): KAGVTQTPRYLIKTRGQQVTLSCSPISGHRSVSWYQQTPGQGLQFLFEYFSETQRNKGNFPGRFSGRQFSNSRSEMNVSTLELGDSALYLCASSPGTSGGTGELFFGEGSRLTVL.

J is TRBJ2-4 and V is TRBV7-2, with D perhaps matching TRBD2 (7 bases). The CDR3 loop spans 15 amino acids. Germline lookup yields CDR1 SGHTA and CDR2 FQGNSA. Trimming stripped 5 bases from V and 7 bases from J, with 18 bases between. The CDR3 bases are TGTGCCAGCAGCACCCGCATAGGGGGGGCCAACATTCAGTACTTC. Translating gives CASSTRIGGANIQYF. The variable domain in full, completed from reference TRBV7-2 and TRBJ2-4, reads GAGVSQSPSNKVTEKGKDVELRCDPISGHTALYWYRQSLGQGLEFLIYFQGNSAPDKSGLPSDRFSAERTGGSVSTLTIQRTQQEDSAVYLCASSTRIGGANIQYFGAGTRLSVL.

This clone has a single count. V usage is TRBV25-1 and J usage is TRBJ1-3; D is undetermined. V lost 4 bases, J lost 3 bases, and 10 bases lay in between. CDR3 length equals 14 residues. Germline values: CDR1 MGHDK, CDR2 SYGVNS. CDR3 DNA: TGTGCCAGCAGTGCGCGGACTGGTGGAAACACCATATATTTT. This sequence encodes CASSARTGGNTIYF.

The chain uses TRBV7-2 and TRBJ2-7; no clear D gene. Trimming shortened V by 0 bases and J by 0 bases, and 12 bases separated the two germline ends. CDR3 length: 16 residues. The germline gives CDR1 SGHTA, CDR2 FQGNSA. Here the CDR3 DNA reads TGTGCCAGCAGCTTAGCTCGGGTGGGCCCCTCCTACGAGCAGTACTTC. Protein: CASSLARVGPSYEQYF.